The entry that follows covers one TCR beta chain sequence. The sample is drawn from a study of blood T cell repertoires in COVID-19. Study context: The samples span acute and convalescent COVID-19 from the United States, Italy and Spain.

In the original processing: Estimation of nucleated cell counts relied on the amplification of reference gene primers. Repertoires were generated with immunoSEQ multiplex PCR, while TCRdb's copy carries only in-frame clones and drops some. V and J calls and clone size are those listed in that table; D and trimming were worked out from the DNA. The sample includes fewer than 250,000 clones, roughly 87% of them seen just once. Self-reported history from a screening survey and questionnaire set each donor's cohort. Trimming left V 0 bases short and J 0 bases short, with 5 bases between. Per the germline V gene, CDR1 is LGHNA and CDR2 is YSLEER. The CDR3 sequence is 14 residues long.

The chain couples TRBV4-3 to TRBJ1-1; D unresolved. Sequenced input: PBMCs or T cells enriched from blood (not recorded which). The source of this sequence is a woman in her thirties with acute COVID-19. The CDR3 DNA reads TGCGCCAGCAGCCAAGAACAGATGAACACTGAAGCTTTCTTT. Its protein is CASSQEQMNTEAFF.